A single sample gave rise to the 19 T cell receptor beta chains below, sequenced in a study of Graves' ophthalmopathy and Graves' hyperthyroidism. Amplification targeted the TCR beta CDR3 regions, with RNA transcripts as the source material. HTBI primers were used in a first-round RT-PCR, which preceded a second-round multiplex PCR. TCRdb used MiXCR to reprocess the multiplex PCR reads, holding one entry per CDR3 protein. The sample includes about 220,000 distinct CDR3 sequences, under 25% seen only once; the top ten take about 46%. Sequencing was carried out using peripheral blood. The receptors derive from a woman aged 45-60 years with Graves' ophthalmopathy.

This clonotype was recorded at least ten times. The rearrangement uses TRBV6-1 and TRBJ2-2; no definite D call. The CDR3 spans 13 residues. V was pared by 8 bases and J by 3 bases, with 10 bases between. Germline lookup yields CDR1 MNHNS and CDR2 SASEGT. The CDR3 protein is CASLSDDTGELFF. CDR3 in DNA: TGTGCCAGCCTCTCCGACGACACCGGGGAGCTGTTTTTT.

On this clonotype itself: A much larger clone lies a single base off, so this may be a read error. The chain joins TRBV11-1 to TRBJ2-1; 7 bases line up with TRBD2. In germline, CDR1 is SGHAT, CDR2 FQDESV (reference sequence). The CDR3 runs 15 residues. CDR3 DNA sequence: TGTGCCAGCAGCCCCCGCGGACTAGGCAACAATGTGCAGTTCTTC. It codes for CASSPRGLGNNVQFF.

The V call is TRBV18, the J call TRBJ1-1; TRBD1 matches at 9 bases. Per the germline V gene, CDR1 is KGHSH and CDR2 is LQKENI. V lost 3 bases to trimming and J lost 0 bases; unmatched junction nucleotides: 11. The CDR3 contains 18 residues. CDR3 region: CASSPSDLGQGMNTEAFF. The CDR3 nucleotides read TGTGCCAGCTCACCTTCTGATTTGGGACAGGGCATGAACACTGAAGCTTTCTTT.

The chain couples TRBV5-1 to TRBJ2-7; 11 nucleotides align to TRBD2. The CDR3 extends over 14 amino acids. V lost 4 bases to trimming and J lost 6 bases; unmatched junction nucleotides: 6. The germline V gene has CDR1 SGHRS and CDR2 YFSETQ. The CDR3 is CASSRIAGGPEQYF. The CDR3 DNA follows: TGCGCCAGCAGCAGAATAGCGGGAGGGCCCGAGCAGTACTTC. Variable domain in full (rest from reference TRBV5-1 and TRBJ2-7): KAGVTQTPRYLIKTRGQQVTLSCSPISGHRSVSWYQQTPGQGLQFLFEYFSETQRNKGNFPGRFSGRQFSNSRSEMNVSTLELGDSALYLCASSRIAGGPEQYFGPGTRLTVT.

In this sample, this clonotype turned up many times. The chain joins TRBV7-3 to TRBJ2-1; D call uncertain. This CDR3 region has 13 residues. Germline-derived CDR1 and CDR2 are SGHTA and FQGTGA. V was shortened by 0 bases and J by 5 bases, with 5 bases between the two germline ends. The CDR3 DNA is TGTGCCAGCAGCTTAACCCGGGACAATGAGCAGTTCTTC. Protein sequence: CASSLTRDNEQFF. The whole variable domain, filled in from reference TRBV7-3 and TRBJ2-1, reads GAGVSQTPSNKVTEKGKYVELRCDPISGHTALYWYRQSLGQGPEFLIYFQGTGAADDSGLPNDRFFAVRPEGSVSTLKIQRTERGDSAVYLCASSLTRDNEQFFGPGTRLTVL.

This clonotype was seen at least ten times. The chain joins TRBV5-1 to TRBJ2-5; D is perhaps TRBD2 (6 bases). There are 15 residues in the CDR3. The V and J ends lost 2 bases and 0 bases respectively, with 11 bases between them. Germline V gene data show CDR1 as SGHRS and CDR2 as YFSETQ. CDR3 amino acids: CASSLGGANQETQYF. Here the CDR3 DNA reads TGCGCCAGCAGCTTAGGCGGGGCCAACCAAGAGACCCAGTACTTC.

This clonotype was counted many times. The genes are TRBV28 and TRBJ2-7; D is unclear. The CDR3 extends over 13 amino acids. Germline CDR1 MDHEN, CDR2 SYDVKM. V was clipped by 3 bases and J by 4 bases, with 10 bases between them. In DNA, the CDR3 is TGTGCCAGCAGTTTGGTCCCCGGGTACGAGCAGTACTTC. It translates to CASSLVPGYEQYF. Looking up the rest from reference TRBV28 and TRBJ2-7 gives the full variable domain: DVKVTQSSRYLVKRTGEKVFLECVQDMDHENMFWYRQDPGLGLRLIYFSYDVKMKEKGDIPEGYSVSREKKERFSLILESASTNQTSMYLCASSLVPGYEQYFGPGTRLTVT.

The rearrangement uses TRBV7-8 and TRBJ2-7, with 9 bases identical to TRBD1. Germline CDR1 and CDR2: SGHVS and FQNEAQ. The CDR3 runs 15 residues. Losses at the gene ends were 5 bases for V and 4 bases for J; bases not matched to a gene: 9. For the CDR3, the DNA is TGTGCCAGCAGCCCACCGACAGGGGGTCTATACGAGCAGTACTTC. This sequence encodes CASSPPTGGLYEQYF.

This chain uses TRBV12-5 with TRBJ2-2; a weak D match, TRBD2 (5 bases). Trimming left V 6 bases short and J 7 bases short, with 9 bases between. The CDR3 extends over 12 amino acids. The germline gives CDR1 LGHNT, CDR2 FRNRAP. The CDR3 DNA is TGTGCTAGTGGCCAAGGAGGCGGGGAGCTGTTTTTT. This sequence encodes CASGQGGGELFF.

This clonotype was recorded at least ten times. This may be a read error: a much more frequent sequence differs by one nucleotide. DNA of the CDR3: TGTGCCAGCAATTCCGCCCAGGGGGCGCTCGGACAGCCCCAGCATTTT. It codes for CASNSAQGALGQPQHF. The chain carries TRBV12-3 or TRBV12-4 and TRBJ1-5; TRBD1 agrees at 8 bases. Unmatched junction bases numbered 15, after V lost 7 bases and J lost 7 bases. The CDR3 has 16 residues.

The table lists this clonotype with a few counts. A much larger clone lies a single base off, so this may be a read error. The chain joins TRBV7-2 to TRBJ2-7, with D maybe TRBD2 (5 bases). CDR3 length equals 13 residues. Trimming pared 1 base from V and 4 bases from J, leaving 8 bases between. Germline-derived CDR1 and CDR2 are SGHTA and FQGNSA. This CDR3 reads CASSLVWEYEQYF. The CDR3 nucleotides are TGTGCCAGCAGCTTAGTGTGGGAGTACGAGCAGTACTTC.

This clonotype has at least ten counts. This chain links TRBV6-1 with TRBJ1-5; D uncertain. The CDR3 has 13 residues. Germline V gene lookup returns CDR1 MNHNS and CDR2 SASEGT. V lost 5 bases, J lost 0 bases, and 5 bases lay in between. The CDR3 region is CASSRSSNQPQHF. DNA of the CDR3: TGTGCCAGCAGTCGCAGTAGCAATCAGCCCCAGCATTTT.

Many counts were recorded for this clonotype. The chain couples TRBV29-1 to TRBJ1-1, with 11 bases aligning to TRBD1. Germline-derived CDR1 and CDR2 are SQVTM and ANQGSEA. V dropped 7 bases and J dropped 2; count of bases not matched to a gene: 6. The CDR3 covers 14 residues. The CDR3 here is CSASGTGGNTEAFF. Written as DNA, the CDR3 is TGCAGCGCCTCGGGGACAGGGGGTAACACTGAAGCTTTCTTT.

CDR3 sequence reads: CASSLGGGGETQYF. Written as DNA, the CDR3 is TGTGCCAGCAGCTTAGGGGGTGGTGGAGAGACCCAGTACTTC. The chain joins TRBV7-2 to TRBJ2-5; D is uncertain. The CDR3 extends over 14 amino acids. The V gene's germline CDR1 is SGHTA and CDR2 FQGNSA. Between the trimmed V and J ends, which lost 1 base and 4 bases, there was a span of 10 bases.

The chain carries TRBV5-1 and TRBJ2-7; no clear D gene. The CDR3 sequence is 14 residues long. Germline V CDR1 and CDR2: SGHRS, YFSETQ. The V end was cut by 0 bases, the J end by 0 bases, with 7 bases between. The CDR3 is CASSLVVNSYEQYF. The CDR3, as DNA: TGCGCCAGCAGCTTGGTAGTCAACTCCTACGAGCAGTACTTC. The full variable domain, completed using reference TRBV5-1 and TRBJ2-7, is KAGVTQTPRYLIKTRGQQVTLSCSPISGHRSVSWYQQTPGQGLQFLFEYFSETQRNKGNFPGRFSGRQFSNSRSEMNVSTLELGDSALYLCASSLVVNSYEQYFGPGTRLTVT.

The rearrangement uses TRBV28 and TRBJ2-5; 7 positions match TRBD2. Germline V gives CDR1 MDHEN, CDR2 SYDVKM. The CDR3 is 13 amino acids. The CDR3 region is CGAGGSGGETQYF. For the CDR3, the DNA is TGTGGAGCCGGCGGGAGTGGCGGGGAGACCCAGTACTTC.

This clonotype was recorded many times. The chain uses TRBV7-8 and TRBJ1-5, with a possible D match to TRBD1 (6 bases). The CDR3 runs 14 residues. CDR1 and CDR2 (germline): SGHVS, FQNEAQ. Trimming removed 5 bases at V and 7 bases at J, with 15 bases between. CDR3 region: CASSRRGGEQPQHF. DNA for the CDR3: TGTGCCAGCAGCCGCCGCGGGGGCGAACAGCCCCAGCATTTT.

This chain links TRBV27 with TRBJ1-2; D remains unclear. CDR3 length equals 14 residues. Germline V gene data show CDR1 as MNHEY and CDR2 as SMNVEV (reference sequence). The V end lost 5 bases, the J end lost 2 bases, and 12 bases lay between the germline ends. The CDR3 DNA sequence: TGTGCCAGCAGTCCTCGGTGGGGAAACTATGGCTACACCTTC. It yields the protein CASSPRWGNYGYTF.

Turning to this clonotype: This may stem from a read error, because a much larger clone lies one nucleotide away. This chain joins TRBV5-1 and TRBJ1-2; 10 bases fit TRBD1. The CDR3 sequence is 16 residues long. CDR1 and CDR2 (germline): SGHRS, YFSETQ. CDR3 region: CASSLAGQGNAYGYIF. The CDR3 coding sequence is TGCGCCAGCAGCTTGGCGGGACAGGGGAATGCCTATGGCTACATCTTC.